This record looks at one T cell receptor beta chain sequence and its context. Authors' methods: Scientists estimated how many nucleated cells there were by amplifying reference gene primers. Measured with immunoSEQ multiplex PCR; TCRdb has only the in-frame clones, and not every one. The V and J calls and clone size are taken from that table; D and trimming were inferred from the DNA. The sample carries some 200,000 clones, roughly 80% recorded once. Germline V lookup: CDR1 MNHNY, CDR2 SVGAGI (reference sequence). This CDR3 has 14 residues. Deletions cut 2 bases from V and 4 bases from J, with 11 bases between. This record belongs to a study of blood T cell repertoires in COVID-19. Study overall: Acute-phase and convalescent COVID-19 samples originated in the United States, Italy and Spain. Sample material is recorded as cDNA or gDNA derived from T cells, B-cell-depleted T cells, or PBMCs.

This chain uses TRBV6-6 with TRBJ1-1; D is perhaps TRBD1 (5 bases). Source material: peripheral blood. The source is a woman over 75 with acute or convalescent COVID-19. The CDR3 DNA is TGTGCCAGCAGTTACGCGAGGAGGGGCACTGAAGCTTTCTTT. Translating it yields CASSYARRGTEAFF.